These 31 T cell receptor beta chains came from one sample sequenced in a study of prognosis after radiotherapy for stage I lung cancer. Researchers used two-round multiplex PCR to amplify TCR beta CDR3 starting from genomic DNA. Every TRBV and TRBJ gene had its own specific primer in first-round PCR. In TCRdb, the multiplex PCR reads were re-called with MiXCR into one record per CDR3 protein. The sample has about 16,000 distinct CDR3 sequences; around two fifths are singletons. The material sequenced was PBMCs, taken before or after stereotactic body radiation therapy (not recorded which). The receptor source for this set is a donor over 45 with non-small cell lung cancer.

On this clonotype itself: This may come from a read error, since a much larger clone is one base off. The CDR3 nucleotides read TGTGCCAGCGCACGAATCGGGACCCAGTACTTC. Its protein is CASARIGTQYF. The genes are TRBV2 and TRBJ2-5; D ambiguous. Germline loops: CDR1 SNHLY, CDR2 FYNNEI. The CDR3 is 11 amino acids. V lost 8 bases and J lost 7, with 11 bases in between.

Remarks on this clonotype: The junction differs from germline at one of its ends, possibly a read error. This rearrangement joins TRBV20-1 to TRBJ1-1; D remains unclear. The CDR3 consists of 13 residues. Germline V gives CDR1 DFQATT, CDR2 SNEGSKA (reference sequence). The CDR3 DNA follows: TGCAGTGCTCCAACCGACATGAACACTGAATCTCTCTTT. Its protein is CSAPTDMNTESLF.

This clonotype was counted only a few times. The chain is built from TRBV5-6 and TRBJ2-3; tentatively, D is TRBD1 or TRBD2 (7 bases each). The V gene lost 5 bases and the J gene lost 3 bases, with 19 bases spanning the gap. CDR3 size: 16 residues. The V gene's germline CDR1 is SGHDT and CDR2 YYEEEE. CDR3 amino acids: CASRKTGRAVTDTQYF. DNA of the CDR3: TGTGCCAGCAGAAAGACAGGGAGGGCGGTGACAGATACGCAGTATTTT.

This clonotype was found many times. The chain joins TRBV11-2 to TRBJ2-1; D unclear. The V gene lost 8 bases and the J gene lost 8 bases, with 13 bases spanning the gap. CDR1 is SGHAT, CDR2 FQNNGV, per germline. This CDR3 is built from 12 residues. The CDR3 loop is CASDASWDEQFF. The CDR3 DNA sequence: TGTGCCAGCGATGCAAGTTGGGATGAGCAGTTCTTC.

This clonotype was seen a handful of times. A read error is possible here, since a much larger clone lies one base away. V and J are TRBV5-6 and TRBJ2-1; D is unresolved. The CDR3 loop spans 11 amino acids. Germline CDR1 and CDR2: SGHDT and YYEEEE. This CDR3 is CASILANEQFF. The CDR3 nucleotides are TGTGCCAGCATCTTGGCTAATGAGCAGTTCTTC. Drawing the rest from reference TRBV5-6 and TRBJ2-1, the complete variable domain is DAGVTQSPTHLIKTRGQQVTLRCSPKSGHDTVSWYQQALGQGPQFIFQYYEEEERQRGNFPDRFSGHQFPNYSSELNVNALLLGDSALYLCASILANEQFFGPGTRLTVL.

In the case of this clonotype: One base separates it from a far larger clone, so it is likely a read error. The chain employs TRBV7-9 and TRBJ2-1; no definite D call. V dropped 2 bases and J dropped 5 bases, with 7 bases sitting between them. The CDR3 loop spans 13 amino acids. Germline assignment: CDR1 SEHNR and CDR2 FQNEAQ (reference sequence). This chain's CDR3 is CASSLSMNNEQFF. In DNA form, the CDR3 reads TGTGCCAGCAGCTTAAGCATGAACAATGAGCAGTTCTTC.

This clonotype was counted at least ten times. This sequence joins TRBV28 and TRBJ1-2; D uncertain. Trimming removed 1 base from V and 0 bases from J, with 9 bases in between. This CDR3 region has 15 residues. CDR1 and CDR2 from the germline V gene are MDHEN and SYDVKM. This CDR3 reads CASSLYGGPNYGYTF. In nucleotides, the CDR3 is TGTGCCAGCAGTTTATACGGCGGACCTAACTATGGCTACACCTTC.

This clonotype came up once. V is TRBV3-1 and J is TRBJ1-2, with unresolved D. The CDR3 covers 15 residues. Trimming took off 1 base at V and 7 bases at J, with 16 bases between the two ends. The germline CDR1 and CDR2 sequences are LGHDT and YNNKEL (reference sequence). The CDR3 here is CASSQGSDGRGGYTF. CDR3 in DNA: TGTGCCAGCAGCCAAGGGTCGGACGGCCGGGGTGGCTACACCTTC.

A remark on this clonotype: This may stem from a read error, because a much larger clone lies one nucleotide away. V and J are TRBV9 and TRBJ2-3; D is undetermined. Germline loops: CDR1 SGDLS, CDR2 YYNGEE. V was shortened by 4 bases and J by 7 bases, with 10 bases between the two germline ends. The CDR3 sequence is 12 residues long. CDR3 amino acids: CASSLREHTQYF. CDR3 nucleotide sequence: TGTGCCAGCAGCTTAAGGGAACATACGCAGTATTTT.

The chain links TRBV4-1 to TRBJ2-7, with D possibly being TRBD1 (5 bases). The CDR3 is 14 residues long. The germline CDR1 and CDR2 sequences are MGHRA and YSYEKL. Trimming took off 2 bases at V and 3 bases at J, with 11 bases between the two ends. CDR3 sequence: CASSQPWGSYEQYF. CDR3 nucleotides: TGCGCCAGCAGCCAACCCTGGGGCAGCTACGAGCAGTACTTC.

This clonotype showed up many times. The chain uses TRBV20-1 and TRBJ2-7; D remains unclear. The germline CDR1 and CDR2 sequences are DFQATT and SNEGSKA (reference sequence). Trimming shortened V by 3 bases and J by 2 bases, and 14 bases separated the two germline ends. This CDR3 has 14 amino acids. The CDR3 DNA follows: TGCAGTGCTAGCCATAGACGGATAGCCTACGAGCAGTACTTC. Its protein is CSASHRRIAYEQYF.

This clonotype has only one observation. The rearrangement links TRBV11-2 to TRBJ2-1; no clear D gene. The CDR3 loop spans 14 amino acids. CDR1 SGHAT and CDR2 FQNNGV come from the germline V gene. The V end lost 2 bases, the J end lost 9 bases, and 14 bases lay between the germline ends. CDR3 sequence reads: CASSLNVVLSEQFF. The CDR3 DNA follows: TGTGCCAGCAGCTTAAACGTAGTGCTTAGTGAGCAGTTCTTC. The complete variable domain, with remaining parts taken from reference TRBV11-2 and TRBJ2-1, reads EAGVAQSPRYKIIEKRQSVAFWCNPISGHATLYWYQQILGQGPKLLIQFQNNGVVDDSQLPKDRFSAERLKGVDSTLKIQPAKLEDSAVYLCASSLNVVLSEQFFGPGTRLTVL.

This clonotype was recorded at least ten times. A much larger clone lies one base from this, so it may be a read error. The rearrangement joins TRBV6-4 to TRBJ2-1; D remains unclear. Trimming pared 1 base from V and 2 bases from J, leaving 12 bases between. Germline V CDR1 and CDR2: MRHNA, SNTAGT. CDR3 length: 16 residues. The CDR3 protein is CASSDWAPLPYNEQFF. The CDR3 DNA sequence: TGTGCCAGCAGTGACTGGGCTCCGCTTCCCTACAATGAGCAGTTCTTC.

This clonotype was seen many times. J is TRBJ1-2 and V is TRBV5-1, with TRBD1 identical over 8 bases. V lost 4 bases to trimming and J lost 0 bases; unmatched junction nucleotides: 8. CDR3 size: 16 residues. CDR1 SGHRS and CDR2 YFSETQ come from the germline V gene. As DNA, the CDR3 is TGCGCCAGCAGCCCGGGACAGGCTAACACTAACTATGGCTACACCTTC. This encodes CASSPGQANTNYGYTF.

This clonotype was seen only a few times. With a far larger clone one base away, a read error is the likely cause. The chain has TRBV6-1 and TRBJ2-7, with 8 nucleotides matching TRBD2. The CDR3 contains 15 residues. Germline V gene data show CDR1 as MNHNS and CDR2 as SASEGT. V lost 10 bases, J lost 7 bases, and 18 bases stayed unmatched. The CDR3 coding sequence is TGTGCCACCACGACCAGCGGGGGTTCCTACAATGAGCAGTACTTC. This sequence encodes CATTTSGGSYNEQYF.

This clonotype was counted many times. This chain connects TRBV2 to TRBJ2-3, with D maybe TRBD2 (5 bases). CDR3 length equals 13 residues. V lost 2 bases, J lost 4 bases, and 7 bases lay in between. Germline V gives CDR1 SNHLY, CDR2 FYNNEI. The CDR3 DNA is TGTGCCAGCAGTGAATTACTAGCAGATACGCAGTATTTT. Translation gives CASSELLADTQYF.

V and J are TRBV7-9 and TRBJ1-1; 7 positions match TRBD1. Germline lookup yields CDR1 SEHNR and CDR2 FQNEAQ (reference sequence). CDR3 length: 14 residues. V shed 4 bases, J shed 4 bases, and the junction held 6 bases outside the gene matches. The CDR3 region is CASSSQGVGTEAFF. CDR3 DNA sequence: TGTGCCAGCAGCTCCCAGGGGGTGGGCACTGAAGCTTTCTTT.

CDR3 DNA: TGTGCTAGTGGTACGGGACTCTCGGCTAATGAAAAACTGTTTTTT. Its protein is CASGTGLSANEKLFF. The chain carries TRBV12-5 and TRBJ1-4, with D perhaps TRBD1 (5 bases). Trimming removed 5 bases at V and 3 bases at J, with 13 bases between. The germline gives CDR1 LGHNT, CDR2 FRNRAP. This CDR3 spans 15 amino acids.

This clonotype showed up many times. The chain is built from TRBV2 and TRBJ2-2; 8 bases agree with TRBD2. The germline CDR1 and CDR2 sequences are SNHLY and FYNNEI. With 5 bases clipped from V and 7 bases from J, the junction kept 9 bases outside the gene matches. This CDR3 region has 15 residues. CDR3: CASSPTGGLIGELFF. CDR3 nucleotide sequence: TGTGCCAGCAGTCCGACGGGGGGGCTTATCGGGGAGCTGTTTTTT.

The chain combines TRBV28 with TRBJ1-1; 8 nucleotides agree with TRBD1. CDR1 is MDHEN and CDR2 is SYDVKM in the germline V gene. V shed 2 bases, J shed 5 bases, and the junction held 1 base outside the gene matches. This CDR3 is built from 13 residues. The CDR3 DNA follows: TGTGCCAGCAGTTTAAACAGGGGGACTGAAGCTTTCTTT. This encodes CASSLNRGTEAFF.

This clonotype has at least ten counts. This CDR3 reads CASSQAHGDYGYTF. The DNA of the CDR3 is TGCGCCAGCAGCCAAGCGCACGGCGACTATGGCTACACCTTC. This sequence joins TRBV4-1 and TRBJ1-2; no clear D gene. This CDR3 spans 14 amino acids. V lost 1 base and J lost 3, with 9 bases in between. Germline loops: CDR1 MGHRA, CDR2 YSYEKL.

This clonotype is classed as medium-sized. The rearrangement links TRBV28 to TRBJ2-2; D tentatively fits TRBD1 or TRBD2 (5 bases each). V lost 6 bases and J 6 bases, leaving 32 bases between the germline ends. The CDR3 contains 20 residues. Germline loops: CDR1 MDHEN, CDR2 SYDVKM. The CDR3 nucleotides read TGTGCCAGCAGCCCTCGTGCCCGAGACAGCTACGGAGGAAGGTCCGGGGAGCTGTTTTTT. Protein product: CASSPRARDSYGGRSGELFF.

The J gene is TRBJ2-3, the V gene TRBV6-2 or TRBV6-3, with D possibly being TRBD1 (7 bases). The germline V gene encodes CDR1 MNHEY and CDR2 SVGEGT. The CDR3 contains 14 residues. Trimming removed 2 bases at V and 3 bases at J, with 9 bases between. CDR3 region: CASSYAGGTDTQYF. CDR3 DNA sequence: TGTGCCAGCAGTTACGCAGGGGGGACAGATACGCAGTATTTT.

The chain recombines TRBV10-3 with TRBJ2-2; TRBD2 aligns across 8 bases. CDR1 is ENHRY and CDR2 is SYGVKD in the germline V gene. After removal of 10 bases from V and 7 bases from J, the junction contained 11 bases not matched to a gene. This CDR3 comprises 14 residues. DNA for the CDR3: TGTGCCACCAGCATCGGGGGGGCGTTCGGGGAGCTGTTTTTT. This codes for CATSIGGAFGELFF.

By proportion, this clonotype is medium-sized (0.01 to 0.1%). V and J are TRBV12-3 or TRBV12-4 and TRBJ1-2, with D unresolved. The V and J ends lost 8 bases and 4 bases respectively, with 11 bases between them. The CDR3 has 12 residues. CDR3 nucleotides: TGTGCCAGCCGTGGACGGTCCTATGGCTACACCTTC. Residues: CASRGRSYGYTF.

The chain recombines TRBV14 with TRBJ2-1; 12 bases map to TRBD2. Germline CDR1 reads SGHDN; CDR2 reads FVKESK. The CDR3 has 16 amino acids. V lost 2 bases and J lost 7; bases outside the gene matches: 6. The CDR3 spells CASSQRLAGAGNEQFF. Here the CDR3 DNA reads TGTGCCAGCAGCCAACGACTAGCGGGGGCCGGTAATGAGCAGTTCTTC.

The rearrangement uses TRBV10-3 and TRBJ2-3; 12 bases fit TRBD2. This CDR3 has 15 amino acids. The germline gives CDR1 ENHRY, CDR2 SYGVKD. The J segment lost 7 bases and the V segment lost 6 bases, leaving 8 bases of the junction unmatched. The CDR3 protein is CAIRLTSGSGYTQYF. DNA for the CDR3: TGTGCCATCAGACTGACTAGCGGGAGTGGATATACGCAGTATTTT.

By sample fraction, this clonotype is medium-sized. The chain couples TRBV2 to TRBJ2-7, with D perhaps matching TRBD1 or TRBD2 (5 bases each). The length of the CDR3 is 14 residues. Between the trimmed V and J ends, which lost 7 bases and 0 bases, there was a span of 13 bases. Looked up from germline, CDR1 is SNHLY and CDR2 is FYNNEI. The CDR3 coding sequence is TGTGCCAGCACCCGGGATGGGGGCTCCTACGAGCAGTACTTC. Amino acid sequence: CASTRDGGSYEQYF.

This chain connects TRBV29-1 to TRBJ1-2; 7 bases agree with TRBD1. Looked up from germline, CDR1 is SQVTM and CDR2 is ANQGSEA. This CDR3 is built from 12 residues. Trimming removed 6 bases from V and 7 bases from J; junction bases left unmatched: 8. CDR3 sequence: CSVDLDRSGYTF. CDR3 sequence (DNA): TGCAGCGTGGACCTGGACAGGTCTGGCTACACCTTC.

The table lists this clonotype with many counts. For the CDR3, the DNA is TGTGCCATCGGGGTTCAGGGGTCTGGGGCCAACGTCCTGACTTTC. It yields the protein CAIGVQGSGANVLTF. J is TRBJ2-6 and V is TRBV10-3; TRBD1 is a possible D gene (6 bases). This CDR3 has 15 amino acids. The V end lost 8 bases, the J end lost 1 base, and 12 bases lay between the germline ends. Germline CDR1 ENHRY, CDR2 SYGVKD.

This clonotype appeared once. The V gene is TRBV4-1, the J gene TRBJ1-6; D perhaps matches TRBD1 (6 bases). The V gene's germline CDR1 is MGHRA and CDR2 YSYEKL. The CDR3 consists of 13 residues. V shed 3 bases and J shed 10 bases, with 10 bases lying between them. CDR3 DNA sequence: TGCGCCAGCAGCCAGAACAGGGAATCACCCCTCCACTTT. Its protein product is CASSQNRESPLHF.